This TCR beta chain was recorded in a study of shared clonotypes between healthy human individuals. A word on this clone: Its antigen is not known.

The sorted-subset replicate PCRs were given 150 to 200 ng DNA, which is 30,000 or so T cell genomes. Profiled with immunoSEQ multiplex PCR; TCRdb holds only in-frame clones, not every one. The sample gives approximately 2,300,000 clones, roughly 92% of which show up once; 0.37% is in the top ten. In germline, CDR1 is SGHTA, CDR2 FQGNSA. Trimming left V 4 bases short and J 10 bases short, with 14 bases between. This CDR3 has 13 amino acids. The study, taken as a whole, reports: Exclusively blood specimens were collected; tissue repertoires likely differ. Estimated clonotype richness was generally higher in naive than memory subsets. What rarefaction showed was incomplete sorted-subset sequencing despite large depth.

This chain links TRBV7-2 with TRBJ2-1; the D is unclear. This TCR derives from a man between 18 and 29 years old in good health. Some clones in this sample may be carry-over from other donors' samples. Sequencing used naive CD4+ T cells from PBMCs. Subset given: CD45RA+ positively selected. This chain's CDR3 is CASSSGPIGEQFF. Here the CDR3 DNA reads TGTGCCAGCAGCTCCGGGCCAATAGGGGAGCAGTTCTTC.